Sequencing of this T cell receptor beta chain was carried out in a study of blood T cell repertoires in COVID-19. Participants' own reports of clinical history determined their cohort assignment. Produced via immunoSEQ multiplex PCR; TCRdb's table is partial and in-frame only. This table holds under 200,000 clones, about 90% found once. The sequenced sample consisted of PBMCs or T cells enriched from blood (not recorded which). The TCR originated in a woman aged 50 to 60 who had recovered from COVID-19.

Here the CDR3 DNA reads TGTGCCAGCAACGAAAAGTATCCCAGATTCTCCTACGAGCAGTACTTC. It codes for CASNEKYPRFSYEQYF. The chain links TRBV21-1 to TRBJ2-7; the table names TRBD1, a call not compared with the DNA. TRBV21-1 is listed as a pseudogene. The CDR3 covers 16 residues.